The 28 T cell receptor beta chains listed next were all sequenced from one sample in a study of blood T cell repertoires in COVID-19. Repertoires were generated with immunoSEQ multiplex PCR, while TCRdb's copy carries only in-frame clones and drops some. The sample has some 190,000 clones; roughly 85% are singletons. Source material: peripheral blood. The origin of the receptors is a woman aged 55 to 70 with acute or convalescent COVID-19.

The chain couples TRBV3-1 (or the pseudogene TRBV3-2) to TRBJ1-1; 7 nucleotides match TRBD1. Germline loops: CDR1 LGHDT, CDR2 YNNKEL (reference sequence). The CDR3 contains 15 residues. The trim removed 0 bases at V and 3 bases at J, leaving 4 bases unmatched. The CDR3 sequence is CASSQDPQGYTEAFF. DNA of the CDR3: TGTGCCAGCAGCCAAGACCCACAGGGGTACACTGAAGCTTTCTTT.

CDR3 loop: CASSLPSGSKGEQFF. The CDR3 DNA is TGTGCCAGCAGCTTACCCAGCGGGAGTAAAGGTGAGCAGTTCTTC. This chain joins TRBV11-1 and TRBJ2-1, with TRBD2 matching over 8 bases. V shed 2 bases and J 9 bases; nucleotides not matched to a gene: 9. CDR1 and CDR2 from the germline V gene are SGHAT and FQDESV (reference sequence). The CDR3 is made up of 15 amino acids.

The chain carries TRBV30 and TRBJ1-2, with 9 positions matching TRBD1. The CDR3 consists of 16 residues. Unmatched junction bases numbered 13, after V lost 4 bases and J lost 4 bases. Germline V gene sequence: CDR1 GTSNPN, CDR2 SVGIG (reference sequence). CDR3 residues: CAWTSRRDRVTYGYTF. CDR3 bases: TGTGCCTGGACGTCGAGGAGGGACAGGGTTACCTATGGCTACACCTTC.

This chain links TRBV7-8 with TRBJ1-1; D gene ambiguous. The V and J ends lost 1 base and 4 bases respectively, with 16 bases between them. The CDR3 is made up of 16 amino acids. The germline gives CDR1 SGHVS, CDR2 FQNEAQ. The CDR3 region is CASSLDSSGFSTEAFF. The CDR3 region has the DNA TGTGCCAGCAGCTTAGACTCCTCCGGGTTCAGCACTGAAGCTTTCTTT.

The chain carries TRBV11-3 and TRBJ1-6; D is undetermined. The V gene lost 0 bases and the J gene lost 10 bases, with 7 bases spanning the gap. This CDR3 is built from 13 residues. Germline lookup yields CDR1 SGHNT and CDR2 YENEEA. CDR3 bases: TGTGCCAGCAGCTTAGATCAGGCCTCACCCCTCCACTTT. Protein sequence: CASSLDQASPLHF.

The chain joins TRBV10-3 to TRBJ1-6, with 7 bases aligning to TRBD1. Looked up from germline, CDR1 is ENHRY and CDR2 is SYGVKD. Trimming took 6 bases from V and 7 from J; bases not matched to a gene: 9. The CDR3 has 15 amino acids. CDR3 sequence (DNA): TGTGCCATCAGGGTTAATCGGGACAGCAATTCACCCCTCCACTTT. Translated, it gives CAIRVNRDSNSPLHF.

The CDR3 bases are TGCGCCAGCAGCTTGGCTGGTCAGTCCTCTGAAGCTTTCTTT. It encodes CASSLAGQSSEAFF. This chain links TRBV5-1 with TRBJ1-1; D is unclear. The CDR3 spans 14 residues. The germline CDR1 and CDR2 sequences are SGHRS and YFSETQ. V was pared by 0 bases and J by 6 bases, with 12 bases between.

This clone was recorded once. For the CDR3, the DNA is TGTGCCAGCTCACCAAGTCGGGGGGGCACAGATACGCAGTATTTT. Its protein product is CASSPSRGGTDTQYF. The V and J genes are TRBV18 and TRBJ2-3; 7 bases are a match to TRBD2. The CDR3 has 15 residues. Germline CDR1 reads KGHSH; CDR2 reads LQKENI. V lost 2 bases and J lost 1; bases outside the gene matches: 3.

V is TRBV15 and J is TRBJ2-4; 7 nucleotides agree with TRBD2. With 5 bases clipped from V and 6 bases from J, the junction kept 13 bases outside the gene matches. This CDR3 spans 16 amino acids. The V gene's germline CDR1 is LNHNV and CDR2 YYDKDF (reference sequence). CDR3 bases: TGTGCCACCAGCCCCTACGGTACTAGCGAAGGAAACATTCAGTACTTC. It translates to CATSPYGTSEGNIQYF.

This chain connects TRBV9 to TRBJ2-5, with 12 bases that match TRBD2. V lost 3 bases to trimming and J lost 4 bases; unmatched junction nucleotides: 4. There are 15 residues in the CDR3. CDR1 and CDR2 from the germline V gene are SGDLS and YYNGEE. The CDR3 DNA reads TGTGCCAGCAGCGCGACTAGCGGGAGTGGAGAGACCCAGTACTTC. Translation gives CASSATSGSGETQYF.

The table lists this clone with a count of one. The chain joins TRBV2 to TRBJ1-5, with TRBD1 as a possible D gene (5 bases). CDR3 length: 14 amino acids. Trimming left V 6 bases short and J 3 bases short, with 12 bases between. Germline loops: CDR1 SNHLY, CDR2 FYNNEI. CDR3 sequence: CASSPDSSNQPQHF. The DNA for the CDR3 is TGTGCCAGCAGCCCAGACAGTTCCAATCAGCCCCAGCATTTT.

The V call is TRBV6-5, the J call TRBJ1-1; possibly TRBD1 for D (6 bases). The ends were cut back, 2 bases at V and 3 bases at J, with 16 bases in the middle. The CDR3 is 16 amino acids. Germline lookup yields CDR1 MNHEY and CDR2 SVGAGI. CDR3 in amino acids: CASSYTHRVFDTEAFF. CDR3 sequence (DNA): TGTGCCAGCAGTTACACTCACAGGGTCTTTGACACTGAAGCTTTCTTT.

This chain links TRBV6-5 with TRBJ2-7, with D tentatively TRBD1 (5 bases). The CDR3 contains 13 residues. Looked up from germline, CDR1 is MNHEY and CDR2 is SVGAGI. V lost 5 bases, J lost 0 bases, and 8 bases lay in between. This CDR3 is CASSPGHSYEQYV. The CDR3 nucleotides are TGTGCCAGCAGTCCTGGACACTCCTACGAGCAGTACGTC.

V usage is TRBV10-3 and J usage is TRBJ1-2; D might be TRBD1 (6 bases). Germline V gives CDR1 ENHRY, CDR2 SYGVKD. V lost 3 bases and J lost 2, with 7 bases in between. The CDR3 spans 13 residues. Here the CDR3 reads CAISDTGNYGYTF. For the CDR3, the DNA is TGTGCCATCAGTGACACAGGGAACTATGGCTACACCTTC.

The chain employs TRBV5-8 and TRBJ2-4; 9 bases map to TRBD2. V trimming: 2 bases; J trimming: 7 bases; junction bases outside the gene matches: 13. Germline CDR1 and CDR2: SGHTS and YDEGEE. This CDR3 region has 17 residues. The CDR3 coding sequence is TGTGCCAGCAGCTTTTCGGGCGGGGGGGGCTCCCGGAACATTCAGTACTTC. Translating it yields CASSFSGGGGSRNIQYF.

The chain is built from TRBV18 and TRBJ1-5; possible D gene TRBD1, 6 bases. CDR3 length: 13 residues. V was cut by 6 bases and J by 7 bases, with 13 bases left in between. CDR1 KGHSH and CDR2 LQKENI come from the germline V gene. The CDR3 nucleotides are TGTGCCAGCTCCCTGGACAGAGAACAGCCCCAGCATTTT. Amino acid sequence: CASSLDREQPQHF.

This clone showed up just once. This chain links TRBV10-3 with TRBJ1-2, with D possibly being TRBD1 (6 bases). V was clipped by 0 bases and J by 4 bases, with 15 bases between them. The length of the CDR3 is 16 residues. From germline, CDR1 is ENHRY and CDR2 SYGVKD. In nucleotides, the CDR3 is TGTGCCATCAGTGAGTCTGGACAGTTAGGCATCTATGGCTACACCTTC. Translated: CAISESGQLGIYGYTF.

In DNA, the CDR3 is TGTGCCAGCAGCTTAGCCCAGACAGCTACTGGAAACACCATATATTTT. This sequence encodes CASSLAQTATGNTIYF. V is TRBV7-8 and J is TRBJ1-3; D may be TRBD1 (5 bases). Germline lookup yields CDR1 SGHVS and CDR2 FQNEAQ. V shed 0 bases and J shed 2 bases, with 11 bases lying between them. CDR3 length equals 16 residues.

The rearrangement uses TRBV28 and TRBJ2-7, with D tentatively TRBD2 (6 bases). Germline V gene sequence: CDR1 MDHEN, CDR2 SYDVKM. This CDR3 spans 14 amino acids. Trimming removed 6 bases at V and 2 bases at J, with 14 bases between. The CDR3 DNA sequence: TGTGCCAGCAGGGGGACTGCTGATCCCTACGAGCAGTACTTC. Translation: CASRGTADPYEQYF.

The gene calls are TRBV18 and TRBJ2-5; tentative D call: TRBD2 (5 bases). Deletions cut 6 bases from V and 1 base from J, with 15 bases between. The CDR3 sequence is 15 residues long. Looked up from germline, CDR1 is KGHSH and CDR2 is LQKENI. CDR3 in DNA: TGTGCCAGCTCCGGACTGTTTCGTTCCCAAGAGACCCAGTACTTC. Its protein is CASSGLFRSQETQYF.

The CDR3 bases are TGTGCCAGCAGCCAAGGGGCCCTTTCTTACGAGCAGTACTTC. Residues: CASSQGALSYEQYF. The chain joins TRBV3-1 (or the pseudogene TRBV3-2) to TRBJ2-7, with unresolved D. Germline V gives CDR1 LGHDT, CDR2 YNNKEL (reference sequence). The CDR3 has 14 amino acids. V lost 1 base, J lost 4 bases, and 11 bases lay in between.

This chain links TRBV24-1 with TRBJ1-4; TRBD1 is a possible D gene (5 bases). Germline V gene sequence: CDR1 KGHDR, CDR2 SFDVKD. The CDR3 is 14 amino acids. V gave up 4 bases and J gave up 7 bases, with 12 bases separating them. The CDR3 region has the DNA TGTGCCACCAGTGAGGGAGGGGCGCGTGAAAAACTGTTTTTT. Translated: CATSEGGAREKLFF.

The genes are TRBV12-3 or TRBV12-4 and TRBJ2-7, with D tentatively TRBD2 (6 bases). The CDR3 loop spans 13 amino acids. V was trimmed by 6 bases and J by 4 bases, leaving 13 bases between them. The CDR3 bases are TGTGCCAGCAGCCTAGCGAGGCTTTACGAGCAGTACTTC. Amino acid sequence: CASSLARLYEQYF.

The table lists this clone with a count of one. J is TRBJ1-2 and V is TRBV15; weak D call: TRBD1 (5 bases). Germline CDR1 LNHNV, CDR2 YYDKDF (reference sequence). The V end was cut by 1 base, the J end by 7 bases, with 10 bases between. The CDR3 loop spans 13 amino acids. DNA for the CDR3: TGTGCCACCAGCAGAGGCCAGGGAAGTGGCTACACCTTC. It translates to CATSRGQGSGYTF.

The chain links TRBV7-3 to TRBJ2-1, with 8 bases identical to TRBD1. CDR1 is SGHTA, CDR2 FQGTGA, per germline. CDR3 length: 14 residues. V trimming: 6 bases; J trimming: 4 bases; junction bases outside the gene matches: 5. This CDR3 reads CASSPDRGYNEQFF. In nucleotides, the CDR3 is TGTGCCAGCAGTCCAGACAGGGGATACAATGAGCAGTTCTTC.

This chain uses TRBV11-3 with TRBJ2-2; TRBD2 might be the D (6 bases). CDR1 is SGHNT, CDR2 YENEEA, per germline. The ends were cut back, 3 bases at V and 6 bases at J, with 20 bases in the middle. The CDR3 has 17 amino acids. CDR3 in DNA: TGTGCCAGCAGCTTGAGGGAATCGGGAGTAGGGTCCGGGGAGCTGTTTTTT. Its translation: CASSLRESGVGSGELFF.

The chain uses TRBV10-1 and TRBJ2-2, with D possibly matching TRBD1 (6 bases). Germline CDR1 is WNHNN and CDR2 is SYGVQD (reference sequence). CDR3 length: 13 residues. Trimming pared 4 bases from V and 6 bases from J, leaving 9 bases between. The chain's CDR3 is CASSGNRAGELFF. The CDR3 DNA is TGCGCCAGCAGTGGAAACAGGGCCGGGGAGCTGTTTTTT.

The chain employs TRBV7-9 and TRBJ2-1, with 10 nucleotides matching TRBD2. CDR1 is SEHNR, CDR2 FQNEAQ, per germline (reference sequence). Trimming at V came to 5 bases and at J to 7 bases, leaving 11 bases not matched to a gene. The CDR3 has 16 amino acids. The CDR3 DNA reads TGTGCCAGCAGCCACTCAGCGGGAGGGCTAGGGAATGAGCAGTTCTTC. Translating gives CASSHSAGGLGNEQFF.